This is a list of T cell receptor beta chains from one sample in a study of blood T cell repertoires in COVID-19. TCRdb's copy holds only in-frame clones and misses some; the assay was immunoSEQ multiplex PCR. Among about 190,000 clones listed, 82% were seen once. Source material: peripheral blood. The receptors derive from a woman between 25 and 40 years old with acute or convalescent COVID-19. CDR3s include the opening cysteine and the closing phenylalanine or tryptophan. D genes are given only for firm matches. Clone size appears in some rows only: once, few, many, or a class for an expanded clone.

clone size,D gene,V gene,CDR3 length,J gene,CDR3 DNA,CDR3 protein
once,NA,TRBV4-3,16,TRBJ2-1,TGCGCCAGCAGCCAAGTTCCGTCAGGGAACTACAATGAGCAGTTCTTC,CASSQVPSGNYNEQFF
NA,TRBD2,TRBV9,17,TRBJ2-1,TGTGCCAGCAGCGTAGAAGGGGCGGGGGGCCGTAGCAATGAGCAGTTCTTC,CASSVEGAGGRSNEQFF
once,NA,TRBV7-8,13,TRBJ1-1,TGTGCCAGCAGCCGGGAGCTGCGGACTGAAGCTTTCTTT,CASSRELRTEAFF
NA,TRBD1,TRBV19,15,TRBJ1-2,TGTGCCAGTAGCTCCGGGACAGGGGGCAACTATGGCTACACCTTC,CASSSGTGGNYGYTF
NA,NA,TRBV28,14,TRBJ1-6,TGTGCCAGCAGTTTATCCGACCGGAGGGGTCCCCTCCACTTT,CASSLSDRRGPLHF
NA,TRBD1,TRBV5-1,14,TRBJ2-5,TGCGCCAGCAGCTTCCAGGGGGCCGGAGAGACCCAGTACTTC,CASSFQGAGETQYF
NA,TRBD1,TRBV18,12,TRBJ1-1,TGTGCCAGCTCACCAGAGACAGGGCGAGCTTTCTTT,CASSPETGRAFF
NA,NA,TRBV7-2,15,TRBJ2-2,TGTGCCAGCAGCTCCGTAGCGGTGAACACCGGGGAGCTGTTTTTT,CASSSVAVNTGELFF
NA,TRBD2,TRBV6-6,16,TRBJ2-3,TGTGCCAGCAGTTACTCGGGAGCGGGAGGTTCAGATACGCAGTATTTT,CASSYSGAGGSDTQYF
NA,TRBD1,TRBV28,16,TRBJ1-5,TGTGCCAGCAGCCGCACGGGACAGGGTGTCAATCAGCCCCAGCATTTT,CASSRTGQGVNQPQHF
NA,NA,TRBV7-6,15,TRBJ1-1,TGTGCCAGCAGCTTAGATAGCGTTGGGGACACTGAAGCTTTCTTT,CASSLDSVGDTEAFF
NA,NA,TRBV6-5,15,TRBJ1-5,TGTGCCAGCAGATCCTCGGCCGCGGGGTATCAGCCCCAGCATTTT,CASRSSAAGYQPQHF
NA,TRBD1,TRBV7-9,16,TRBJ2-1,TGTGCCAGCAGCTTATTCTCAGGGACAGCGAACAATGAGCAGTTCTTC,CASSLFSGTANNEQFF
NA,NA,TRBV7-8,16,TRBJ1-5,TGTGCCAGCAGCTTAGCTCCGTCAGATAGCAATCAGCCCCAGCATTTT,CASSLAPSDSNQPQHF
few,TRBD2,TRBV7-8,16,TRBJ2-3,TGTGCCAGCAGCCATGGGGCTAGCGGTAGCACAGATACGCAGTATTTT,CASSHGASGSTDTQYF
NA,NA,TRBV19,14,TRBJ2-5,TGTGCCAGTAGTGTGGGACTTTCCCAAGAGACCCAGTACTTC,CASSVGLSQETQYF
NA,NA,TRBV27,18,TRBJ1-4,TGTGCCAGCAGTTTACAGGGCGGGGCAGGAGGGACTAATGAAAAACTGTTTTTT,CASSLQGGAGGTNEKLFF
NA,TRBD2,TRBV19,16,TRBJ2-1,TGTGCCAGTAGTGAAAGACTAGCGGGACATTACAATGAGCAGTTCTTC,CASSERLAGHYNEQFF
NA,NA,TRBV20-1,14,TRBJ2-2,TGCAGTGCTAGTAAGGTTGGGGCGGTCGGGGAGCTGTTTTTT,CSASKVGAVGELFF
once,NA,TRBV4-1,20,TRBJ1-3,TGCGCCAGCAGCCAATTTGTATTAAGCAGGGGCTGGGGGCCTGGAAACACCATATATTTT,CASSQFVLSRGWGPGNTIYF
NA,NA,TRBV6-5,13,TRBJ1-2,TGTGCCAGCAGTTACCCCAGGGAGGGGGGCTACACCTTC,CASSYPREGGYTF
NA,NA,TRBV7-9,16,TRBJ2-5,TGTGCCAGCAGCTTAAACGGGCAGCTCGCAGGGGAGACCCAGTACTTC,CASSLNGQLAGETQYF
NA,TRBD1,TRBV6-5,14,TRBJ1-5,TGTGCCAGCAGATCCCAGGGGGCGTATCAGCCCCAGCATTTT,CASRSQGAYQPQHF
many,TRBD2,TRBV7-9,12,TRBJ2-7,TGTGCCAGCAGCTTCGGGACTAGCGAGCAGTACTTC,CASSFGTSEQYF
NA,TRBD2,TRBV7-6,17,TRBJ2-2,TGTGCCAGCAGCTTAGGGCTAGCGGGGACATACACCGGGGAGCTGTTTTTT,CASSLGLAGTYTGELFF
NA,TRBD1,TRBV6-5,15,TRBJ1-1,TGTGCCAGCAGTCCCCGGACAGGGGTGAACACTGAAGCTTTCTTT,CASSPRTGVNTEAFF
NA,NA,TRBV5-5,15,TRBJ1-3,TGTGCCAGCAGCTTGTTGGCAGTCTCTGGAAACACCATATATTTT,CASSLLAVSGNTIYF
NA,NA,TRBV5-1,15,TRBJ2-1,TGCGCCAGCAGCTTAGCACAGGGTACCTACAATGAGCAGTTCTTC,CASSLAQGTYNEQFF
NA,TRBD2,TRBV19,15,TRBJ2-3,TGTGCCAGTAGTATAACTAGCGGGGGCCCAGATACGCAGTATTTT,CASSITSGGPDTQYF
NA,TRBD2,TRBV4-1,16,TRBJ2-3,TGCGCCAGCAGCCAAGATCAAGCGGGAGGAACAGATACGCAGTATTTT,CASSQDQAGGTDTQYF
few,NA,TRBV27,14,TRBJ1-3,TGTGCCAGCAGTTTAAATTTTCGTGGAAACACCATATATTTT,CASSLNFRGNTIYF